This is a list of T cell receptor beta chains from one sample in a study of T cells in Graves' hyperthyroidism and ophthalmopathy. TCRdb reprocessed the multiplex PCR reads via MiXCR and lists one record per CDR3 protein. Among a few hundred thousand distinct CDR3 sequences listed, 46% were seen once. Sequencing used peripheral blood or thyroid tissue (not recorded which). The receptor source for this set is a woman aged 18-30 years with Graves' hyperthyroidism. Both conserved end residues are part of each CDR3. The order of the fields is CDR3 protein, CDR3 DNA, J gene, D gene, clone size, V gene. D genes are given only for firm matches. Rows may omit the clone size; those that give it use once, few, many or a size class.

cdr3_aa: CASRAGSYEQYF
cdr3_nt: TGTGCCAGCAGGGCAGGCTCCTACGAGCAGTACTTC
j_call: TRBJ2-7
d_call: .
clone_size: .
v_call: TRBV7-9

cdr3_aa: CSAAGTGTDTQYF
cdr3_nt: TGCAGCGCCGCCGGGACAGGGACAGATACGCAGTATTTT
j_call: TRBJ2-3
d_call: TRBD1
clone_size: few
v_call: TRBV29-1

cdr3_aa: CARQAAGEETQYF
cdr3_nt: TGTGCCAGACAGGCCGCGGGAGAGGAGACCCAGTACTTC
j_call: TRBJ2-5
d_call: TRBD2
clone_size: once
v_call: TRBV2

cdr3_aa: CSARQAGRLAEAFF
cdr3_nt: TGCAGTGCTAGACAGGCGGGGAGACTCGCTGAAGCTTTCTTT
j_call: TRBJ1-1
d_call: .
clone_size: .
v_call: TRBV20-1

cdr3_aa: CSASKQGGTGELFF
cdr3_nt: TGCAGTGCTTCAAAACAGGGTGGCACCGGGGAGCTGTTTTTT
j_call: TRBJ2-2
d_call: .
clone_size: many
v_call: TRBV20-1

cdr3_aa: CASSLVPGLYEQYF
cdr3_nt: TGTGCCAGCAGCTTAGTACCGGGTTTGTACGAGCAGTACTTC
j_call: TRBJ2-7
d_call: .
clone_size: .
v_call: TRBV7-9

cdr3_aa: CSVSGLAGYEQYF
cdr3_nt: TGCAGCGTGAGTGGGCTAGCGGGGTACGAGCAGTACTTC
j_call: TRBJ2-7
d_call: TRBD2
clone_size: .
v_call: TRBV29-1

cdr3_aa: CSAKIRTSHFYEQYF
cdr3_nt: TGCAGTGCTAAGATTCGGACTAGCCATTTCTACGAGCAGTACTTC
j_call: TRBJ2-7
d_call: TRBD2
clone_size: many
v_call: TRBV20-1

cdr3_aa: CASSTPGITEAFF
cdr3_nt: TGTGCCAGCAGTACCCCAGGGATTACTGAAGCTTTCTTT
j_call: TRBJ1-1
d_call: .
clone_size: .
v_call: TRBV27

cdr3_aa: CASSRAQENYGYTF
cdr3_nt: TGTGCCAGCAGCAGGGCCCAGGAGAACTATGGCTACACCTTC
j_call: TRBJ1-2
d_call: .
clone_size: many
v_call: TRBV7-8

cdr3_aa: CSVRGDGEQYF
cdr3_nt: TGCAGTGTTAGGGGGGATGGCGAGCAGTACTTC
j_call: TRBJ2-7
d_call: .
clone_size: .
v_call: TRBV20-1

cdr3_aa: CASSLSQTGLAGGLETQYF
cdr3_nt: TGTGCCAGCAGCTTAAGTCAAACGGGACTAGCGGGAGGGCTAGAGACCCAGTACTTC
j_call: TRBJ2-5
d_call: TRBD2
clone_size: many
v_call: TRBV7-8

cdr3_aa: CASSHGLSGSSYEQYF
cdr3_nt: TGCGCCAGCAGCCATGGCCTCAGCGGGAGCTCCTACGAGCAGTACTTC
j_call: TRBJ2-7
d_call: TRBD2
clone_size: many
v_call: TRBV4-3

cdr3_aa: CATSREGVTYEHF
cdr3_nt: TGTGCCACCAGCAGAGAAGGGGTAACTTACGAGCATTTT
j_call: TRBJ1-5
d_call: .
clone_size: .
v_call: TRBV15

cdr3_aa: CSATRLAGQETQYF
cdr3_nt: TGCAGTGCTACCCGACTAGCGGGGCAAGAGACCCAGTACTTC
j_call: TRBJ2-5
d_call: TRBD2
clone_size: .
v_call: TRBV20-1

cdr3_aa: CASSPGLAGISDTQYF
cdr3_nt: TGTGCCAGCAGCCCCGGACTAGCGGGAATCTCAGATACGCAGTATTTT
j_call: TRBJ2-3
d_call: TRBD2
clone_size: .
v_call: TRBV7-9

cdr3_aa: CASSLDAQGGSEAFF
cdr3_nt: TGTGCCAGCAGCTTAGATGCCCAGGGGGGTAGTGAAGCTTTCTTT
j_call: TRBJ1-1
d_call: TRBD1
clone_size: .
v_call: TRBV11-2

cdr3_aa: CASSERGFF
cdr3_nt: TGTGCCAGCAGTGAAAGAGGGTTCTTC
j_call: TRBJ2-7
d_call: .
clone_size: .
v_call: TRBV2

cdr3_aa: CASSPLTDFNEKLFF
cdr3_nt: TGTGCCAGCAGCCCGTTGACGGATTTTAATGAAAAACTGTTTTTT
j_call: TRBJ1-4
d_call: .
clone_size: few
v_call: TRBV7-8

cdr3_aa: CASSLKTAQPQHF
cdr3_nt: TGTGCCAGTAGTCTTAAAACGGCTCAGCCCCAGCATTTT
j_call: TRBJ1-5
d_call: .
clone_size: many
v_call: TRBV19

cdr3_aa: CASSLSGVAYTF
cdr3_nt: TGTGCCAGCAGCTTAAGCGGGGTAGCCTACACCTTC
j_call: TRBJ1-2
d_call: .
clone_size: once
v_call: TRBV7-9

cdr3_aa: CASSSEGVEQYF
cdr3_nt: TGTGCCAGCAGCTCAGAAGGGGTGGAGCAGTACTTC
j_call: TRBJ2-7
d_call: .
clone_size: few
v_call: TRBV7-9

cdr3_aa: CASRDKQGVVRAGELFF
cdr3_nt: TGTGCCAGCAGAGACAAACAGGGTGTGGTTCGCGCCGGGGAGCTGTTTTTT
j_call: TRBJ2-2
d_call: .
clone_size: .
v_call: TRBV6-5

cdr3_aa: CASSDRDSFNEKLFF
cdr3_nt: TGTGCCAGCAGCGACCGGGACTCATTTAATGAAAAACTGTTTTTT
j_call: TRBJ1-4
d_call: .
clone_size: many
v_call: TRBV9

cdr3_aa: CASRPGGKRENSPLHF
cdr3_nt: TGTGCCAGCAGACCAGGGGGGAAGAGAGAAAATTCACCCCTCCACTTT
j_call: TRBJ1-6
d_call: TRBD1
clone_size: many
v_call: TRBV6-5